The clone carrying this TCR beta chain was seen at least ten times. V was cut by 6 bases and J by 6 bases, with 15 bases left in between. The CDR3 totals 13 residues. Time point given: before trial treatment. This sample stems from a study of low-dose radiotherapy and immunotherapy resistance in tumors. TRAV and TRBV primers primed cDNA for both TCRalpha and TCRbeta. The TCRs were subjected to amplification over roughly 18 PCR cycles employing a constant-region primer in conjunction with a V-primer adapter. From the reads, TCRdb called clonotypes with MiXCR, one entry per CDR3 protein. Among 85,000 to 100,000 distinct CDR3 sequences listed, 9% to 9.5% were seen once.

The chain recombines TRBV12-3 or TRBV12-4 with TRBJ2-7; a possible D gene is TRBD1 (6 bases). The clonotype originates from a male donor with prostate cancer. The material was PBMCs, obtained before treatment. The CDR3 nucleotides are TGTGCCAGCAGACCGACAGGAGTCGGCGAGCAGTACTTC. Protein: CASRPTGVGEQYF.